What follows is one T cell receptor (beta chain) and its context. The antigen remains undetermined. TCRdb keeps only in-frame clones here, not all; method: immunoSEQ multiplex PCR. The top ten hold 3.5% to 4.5% of the sample, which has 91,000 or so clones, around nine tenths seen once. The data were taken from a study of identifying expanded T cells in peripheral blood. Collection occurred without any documented infections or immune events in donors. CDR3 length equals 15 residues. Looked up from germline, CDR1 is LGHNA and CDR2 is YSLEER. Trimming took off 1 base at V and 7 bases at J, with 14 bases between the two ends. Regarding the study as a whole: Clone count variance between two-week samples rose with total template count. Over about two and four weeks, about 15 and 19 clones changed, versus around 1.3 between replicates.

The chain combines TRBV4-3 with TRBJ1-5; the D gene is possibly TRBD1 (5 bases). The clonotype originates from a person aged 18 to 75 in good health. The sequenced material came from blood. The CDR3 protein is CASSQAVGAFQPQHF. In nucleotides, the CDR3 is TGCGCCAGCAGCCAAGCCGTCGGGGCTTTCCAGCCCCAGCATTTT.